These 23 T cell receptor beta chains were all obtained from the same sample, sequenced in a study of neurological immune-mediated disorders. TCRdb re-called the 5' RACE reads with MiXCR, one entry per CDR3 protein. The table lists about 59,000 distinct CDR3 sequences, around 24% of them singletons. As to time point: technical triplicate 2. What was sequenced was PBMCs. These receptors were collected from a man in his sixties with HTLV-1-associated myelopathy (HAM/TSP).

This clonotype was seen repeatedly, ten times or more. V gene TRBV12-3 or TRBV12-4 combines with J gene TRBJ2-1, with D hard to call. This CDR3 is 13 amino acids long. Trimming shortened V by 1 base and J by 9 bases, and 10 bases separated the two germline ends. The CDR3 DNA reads TGTGCCAGCAGTTTAGAACTTTCTCGTGAGCAGTTCTTC. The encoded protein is CASSLELSREQFF.

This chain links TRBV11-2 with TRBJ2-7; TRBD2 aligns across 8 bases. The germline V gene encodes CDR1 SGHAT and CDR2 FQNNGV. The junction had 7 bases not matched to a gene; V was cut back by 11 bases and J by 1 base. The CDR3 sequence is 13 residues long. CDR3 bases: TGTGCCTCCAGTAGCGGGAAATCCTACGAGCAGTACTTC. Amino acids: CASSSGKSYEQYF.

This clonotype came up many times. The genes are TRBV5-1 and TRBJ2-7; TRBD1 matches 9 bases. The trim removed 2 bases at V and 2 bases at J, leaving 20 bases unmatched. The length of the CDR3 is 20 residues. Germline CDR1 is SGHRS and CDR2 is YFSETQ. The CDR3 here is CASSLTGTGFFPLVTYEQYF. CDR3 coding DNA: TGCGCCAGCAGCTTAACCGGGACAGGGTTCTTCCCCCTTGTTACCTACGAGCAGTACTTC.

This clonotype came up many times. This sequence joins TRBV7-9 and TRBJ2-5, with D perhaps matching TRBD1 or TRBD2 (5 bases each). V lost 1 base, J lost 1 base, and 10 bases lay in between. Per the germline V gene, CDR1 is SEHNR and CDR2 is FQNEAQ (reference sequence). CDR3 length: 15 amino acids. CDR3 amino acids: CASSLGGDPQETQYF. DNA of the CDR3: TGTGCCAGCAGCTTAGGAGGGGATCCCCAAGAGACCCAGTACTTC.

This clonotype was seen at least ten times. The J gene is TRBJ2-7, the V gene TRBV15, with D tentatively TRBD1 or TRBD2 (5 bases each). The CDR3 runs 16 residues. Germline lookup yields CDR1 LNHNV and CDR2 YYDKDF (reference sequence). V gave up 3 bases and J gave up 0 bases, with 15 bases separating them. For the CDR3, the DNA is TGTGCCACCAGCAGCGCCCCGGGACCCCACTCCTACGAGCAGTACTTC. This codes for CATSSAPGPHSYEQYF.

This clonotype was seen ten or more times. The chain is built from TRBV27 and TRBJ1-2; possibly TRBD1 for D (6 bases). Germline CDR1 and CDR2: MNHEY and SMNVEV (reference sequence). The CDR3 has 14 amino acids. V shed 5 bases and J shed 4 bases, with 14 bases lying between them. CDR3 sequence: CASSTQGKGYGYTF. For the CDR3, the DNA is TGTGCCAGCAGTACCCAGGGGAAGGGCTATGGCTACACCTTC.

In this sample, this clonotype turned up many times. The CDR3 region is CASSWGLAVRYEQYF. The DNA of the CDR3 is TGTGCCAGCAGTTGGGGACTAGCGGTACGCTACGAGCAGTACTTC. The chain carries TRBV12-3 or TRBV12-4 and TRBJ2-7, with TRBD2 matching over 11 bases. V shed 4 bases, J shed 3 bases, and the junction held 5 bases outside the gene matches. The CDR3 extends over 15 amino acids.

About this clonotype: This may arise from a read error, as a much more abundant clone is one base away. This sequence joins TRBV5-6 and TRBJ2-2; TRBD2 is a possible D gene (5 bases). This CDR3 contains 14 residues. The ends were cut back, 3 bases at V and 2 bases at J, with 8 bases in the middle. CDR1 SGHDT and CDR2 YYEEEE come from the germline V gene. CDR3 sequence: CASSSGINTGELFF. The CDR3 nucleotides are TGTGCCAGCAGCTCGGGAATTAACACCGGGGAGCTGTTTTTT.

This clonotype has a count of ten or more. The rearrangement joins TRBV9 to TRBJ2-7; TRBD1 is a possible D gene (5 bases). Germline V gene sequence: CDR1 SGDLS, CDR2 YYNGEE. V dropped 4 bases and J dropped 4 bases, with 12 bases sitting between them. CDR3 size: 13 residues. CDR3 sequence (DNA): TGTGCCAGCAGCCCCTCAGGGAATTACGAGCAGTACTTC. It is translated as CASSPSGNYEQYF.

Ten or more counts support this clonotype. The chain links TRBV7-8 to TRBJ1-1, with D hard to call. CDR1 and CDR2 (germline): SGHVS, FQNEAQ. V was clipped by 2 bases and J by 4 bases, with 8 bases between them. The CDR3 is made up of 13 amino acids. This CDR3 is CASSLMPGTEAFF. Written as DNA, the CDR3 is TGTGCCAGCAGCTTAATGCCCGGCACTGAAGCTTTCTTT.

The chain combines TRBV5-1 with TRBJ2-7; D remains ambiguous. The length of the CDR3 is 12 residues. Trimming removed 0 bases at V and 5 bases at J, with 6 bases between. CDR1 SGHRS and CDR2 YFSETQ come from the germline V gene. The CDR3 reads CASSLAVDEQYF. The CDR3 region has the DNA TGCGCCAGCAGCTTGGCCGTGGACGAGCAGTACTTC.

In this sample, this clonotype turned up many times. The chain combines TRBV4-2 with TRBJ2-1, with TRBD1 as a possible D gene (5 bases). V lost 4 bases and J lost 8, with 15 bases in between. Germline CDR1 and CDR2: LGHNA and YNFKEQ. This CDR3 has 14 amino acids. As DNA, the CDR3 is TGTGCCAGCAGCCCTGGGGCTAGACCCGATGAGCAGTTCTTC. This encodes CASSPGARPDEQFF.

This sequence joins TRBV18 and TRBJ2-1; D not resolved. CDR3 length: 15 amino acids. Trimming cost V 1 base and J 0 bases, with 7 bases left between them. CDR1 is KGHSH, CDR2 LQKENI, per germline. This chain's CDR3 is CASSPRAVSYNEQFF. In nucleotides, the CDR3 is TGTGCCAGCTCACCACGAGCTGTCTCCTACAATGAGCAGTTCTTC.

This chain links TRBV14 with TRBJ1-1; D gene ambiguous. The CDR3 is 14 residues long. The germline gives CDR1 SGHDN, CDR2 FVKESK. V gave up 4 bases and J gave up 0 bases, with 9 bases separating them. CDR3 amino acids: CASSLTTMNTEAFF. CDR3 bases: TGTGCCAGCAGCCTCACGACTATGAACACTGAAGCTTTCTTT. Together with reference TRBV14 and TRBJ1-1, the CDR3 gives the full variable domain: EAGVTQFPSHSVIEKGQTVTLRCDPISGHDNLYWYRRVMGKEIKFLLHFVKESKQDESGMPNNRFLAERTGGTYSTLKVQPAELEDSGVYFCASSLTTMNTEAFFGQGTRLTVV.

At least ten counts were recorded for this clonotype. DNA of the CDR3: TGCAGTGCTAGAGGGGAGGAATCCTACGAGCAGTACTTC. It encodes CSARGEESYEQYF. The V gene is TRBV20-1, the J gene TRBJ2-7, with D perhaps TRBD2 (6 bases). This CDR3 comprises 13 residues. Trimming cost V 1 base and J 1 base, with 8 bases left between them. Germline values: CDR1 DFQATT, CDR2 SNEGSKA (reference sequence).

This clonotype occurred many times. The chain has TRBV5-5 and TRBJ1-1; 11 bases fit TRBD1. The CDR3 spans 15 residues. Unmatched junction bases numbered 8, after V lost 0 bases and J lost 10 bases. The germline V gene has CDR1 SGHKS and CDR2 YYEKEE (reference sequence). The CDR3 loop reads CASSLDGTGGLVAFF. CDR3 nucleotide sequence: TGTGCCAGCAGCTTGGACGGGACAGGGGGATTGGTAGCTTTCTTT.

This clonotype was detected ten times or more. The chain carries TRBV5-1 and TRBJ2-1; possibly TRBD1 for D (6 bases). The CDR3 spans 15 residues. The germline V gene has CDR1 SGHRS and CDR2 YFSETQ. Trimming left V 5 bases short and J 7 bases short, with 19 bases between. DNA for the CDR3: TGCGCCAGCAGTTCGCAGGGGCTAGACGTGAATGAGCAGTTCTTC. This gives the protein CASSSQGLDVNEQFF.

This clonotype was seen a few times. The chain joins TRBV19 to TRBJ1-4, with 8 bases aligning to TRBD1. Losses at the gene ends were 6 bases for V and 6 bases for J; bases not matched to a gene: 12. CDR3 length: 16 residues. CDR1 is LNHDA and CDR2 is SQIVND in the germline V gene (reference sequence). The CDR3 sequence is CASSRQGTGVDEKLFF. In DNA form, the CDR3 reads TGTGCCAGTAGCCGACAGGGGACGGGGGTGGATGAAAAACTGTTTTTT.

The CDR3 protein is CASSPDAISGANVLTF. The DNA for the CDR3 is TGTGCCAGCAGCCCCGACGCGATATCTGGGGCCAACGTCCTGACTTTC. The V gene is TRBV7-3, the J gene TRBJ2-6; D uncertain. V lost 5 bases and J 1 base, leaving 12 bases between the germline ends. From germline, CDR1 is SGHTA and CDR2 FQGTGA. The CDR3 is 16 amino acids.

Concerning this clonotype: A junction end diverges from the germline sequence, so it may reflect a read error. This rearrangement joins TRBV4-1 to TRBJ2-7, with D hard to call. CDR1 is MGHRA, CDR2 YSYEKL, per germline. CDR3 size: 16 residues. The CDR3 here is CASIQDSSVTVYEQYF. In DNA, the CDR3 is TGCGCCAGCATCCAAGATTCCAGCGTGACGGTCTACGAGCAGTACTTC.

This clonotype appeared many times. The CDR3 protein is CSANRGDEKLFF. For the CDR3, the DNA is TGCAGTGCTAACAGGGGTGATGAAAAACTGTTTTTT. The V gene is TRBV20-1, the J gene TRBJ1-4; 7 positions match TRBD1. The CDR3 totals 12 residues. Germline assignment: CDR1 DFQATT and CDR2 SNEGSKA (reference sequence). V shed 4 bases and J 6 bases; nucleotides not matched to a gene: 2.

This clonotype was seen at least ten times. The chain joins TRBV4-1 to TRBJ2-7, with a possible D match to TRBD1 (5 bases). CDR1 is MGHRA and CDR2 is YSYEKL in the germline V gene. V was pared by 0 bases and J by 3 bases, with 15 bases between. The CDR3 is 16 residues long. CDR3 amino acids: CASSQDQGFFYYEQYF. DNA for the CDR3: TGCGCCAGCAGCCAAGATCAGGGCTTTTTTTACTACGAGCAGTACTTC.

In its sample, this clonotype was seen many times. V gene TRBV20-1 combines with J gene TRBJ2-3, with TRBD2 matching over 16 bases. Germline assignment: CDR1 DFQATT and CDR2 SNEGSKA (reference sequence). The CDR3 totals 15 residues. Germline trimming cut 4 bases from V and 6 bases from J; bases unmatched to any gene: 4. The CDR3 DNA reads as TGCAGTGCTACGGGACTAGCGGGAGGGCGGGATACGCAGTATTTT. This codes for CSATGLAGGRDTQYF.